This T cell receptor beta chain was identified in a study of T cell responses to AZD1222 COVID-19 vaccine. Looked up from germline, CDR1 is MDHEN and CDR2 is SYDVKM. The CDR3 extends over 12 amino acids. The ends were cut back, 3 bases at V and 3 bases at J, with 6 bases in the middle. Libraries were prepared by immunoSEQ multiplex PCR; TCRdb keeps only in-frame clonotypes and omits some of them. The table lists 150,000 or so clones, roughly 91% of them singletons. The sample holds one count of this clone. What it recognizes is unknown. Second-dose intervals of approximately 4 or approximately 12 weeks were pooled. Study findings and constraints: Reports indicate that nearly half of spike-specific TCRs are directed at unmutated variant regions. With two AZD1222 doses given, Spike-specific TCR breadth and depth both rose.

This TCR was sampled from an adult who received the AZD1222 COVID-19 vaccine. The specimen was peripheral blood, collected 28 days after the second AZD1222 dose. This chain uses TRBV28 with TRBJ2-7; D uncertain. In DNA form, the CDR3 reads TGTGCCAGCAGTTTGCCCTACTACGAGCAGTACTTC. Translation: CASSLPYYEQYF.